The 29 T cell receptor beta chains in this list originate from one sample, sequenced in a study of T cell repertoires in cytomegalovirus infection. Using its own MiXCR run on the reads, TCRdb lists one record per CDR3 protein. The sample has over 150,000 distinct CDR3 sequences; roughly a fifth are singletons. The specimen sequenced was PBMCs. Receptor source: a human donor in good health (CMV status not recorded). Some clones in this sample may be carry-over from other donors' samples.

The chain recombines TRBV7-3 with TRBJ2-3, with 9 bases that match TRBD1. The CDR3 length is 14 residues. V shed 5 bases and J 6 bases; nucleotides not matched to a gene: 6. Germline V gene data show CDR1 as SGHTA and CDR2 as FQGTGA. CDR3 sequence reads: CASSRQGGRDTQYF. The CDR3 DNA reads as TGTGCCAGCAGCCGACAGGGGGGCAGGGATACGCAGTATTTT.

This clonotype occurred once. The V call is TRBV5-1, the J call TRBJ2-7; maybe TRBD2 (5 bases). The germline CDR1 and CDR2 sequences are SGHRS and YFSETQ. Trimming pared 5 bases from V and 5 bases from J, leaving 14 bases between. CDR3 length equals 13 residues. The CDR3, as DNA: TGCGCCAGCAGTCGAGACGGAGGCAACGAGCAGTACTTC. This translates into CASSRDGGNEQYF.

The chain carries TRBV6-1 and TRBJ1-1; D is unresolved. V dropped 7 bases and J dropped 6 bases, with 15 bases sitting between them. In germline, CDR1 is MNHNS, CDR2 SASEGT. CDR3 size: 13 residues. The CDR3 DNA reads as TGTGCCAGCATCCGAAGCGGTGACTCTGAAGCTTTCTTT. It yields the protein CASIRSGDSEAFF.

The chain links TRBV6-1 to TRBJ1-5; D is unresolved. Germline CDR1 and CDR2: MNHNS and SASEGT. The CDR3 runs 13 residues. V lost 5 bases to trimming and J lost 3 bases, with 8 bases between them. CDR3: CASSSTYNQPQHF. The DNA for the CDR3 is TGTGCCAGCAGTTCGACCTACAATCAGCCCCAGCATTTT.

The V call is TRBV4-1, the J call TRBJ1-2, with a weak D call TRBD1 (5 bases). This CDR3 is 15 amino acids long. The germline V gene has CDR1 MGHRA and CDR2 YSYEKL. Deletions cut 0 bases from V and 6 bases from J, with 14 bases between. Here the CDR3 DNA reads TGCGCCAGCAGCCAAGAAACCAGGGAGGGCAATGGCTACACCTTC. This codes for CASSQETREGNGYTF.

As DNA, the CDR3 is TGTGCCAGCAGCCCAGGGGGAGACTACGAGCAGTACTTC. This gives the protein CASSPGGDYEQYF. J is TRBJ2-7 and V is TRBV7-9, with 7 bases that match TRBD1. The length of the CDR3 is 13 residues. The junction had 4 bases not matched to a gene; V was cut back by 5 bases and J by 3 bases. CDR1 is SEHNR, CDR2 FQNEAQ, per germline (reference sequence). The full variable domain, rest sourced from reference TRBV7-9 and TRBJ2-7, is DTGVSQNPRHKITKRGQNVTFRCDPISEHNRLYWYRQTLGQGPEFLTYFQNEAQLEKSRLLSDRFSAERPKGSFSTLEIQRTEQGDSAMYLCASSPGGDYEQYFGPGTRLTVT.

The V gene is TRBV28, the J gene TRBJ2-6; D could derive from TRBD1 or TRBD2 (5 bases each). The CDR3 contains 15 residues. V gave up 4 bases and J gave up 4 bases, with 11 bases separating them. From germline, CDR1 is MDHEN and CDR2 SYDVKM. The CDR3 DNA reads as TGTGCCAGCAGTTCGGGGCGGTTCGGGGCCAACGTCCTGACTTTC. Translating gives CASSSGRFGANVLTF.

V usage is TRBV4-1 and J usage is TRBJ1-6, with 7 bases aligning to TRBD1. The CDR3 runs 14 residues. After removal of 2 bases from V and 10 bases from J, the junction contained 5 bases not matched to a gene. CDR1 MGHRA and CDR2 YSYEKL come from the germline V gene. In nucleotides, the CDR3 is TGCGCCAGCAGCCAACCCCAGGGGGGATCACCCCTCCACTTT. Its protein is CASSQPQGGSPLHF.

This clonotype was counted at least ten times. The chain uses TRBV6-2 or TRBV6-3 and TRBJ1-1; D ambiguous. CDR1 is MNHEY, CDR2 SVGEGT, per germline. The CDR3 sequence is 14 residues long. The germline V and J ends were trimmed by 2 bases and 1 base, with 8 bases remaining between them. This CDR3 is CASSYRVPNTEAFF. The CDR3 DNA reads TGTGCCAGCAGTTACAGAGTCCCGAACACTGAAGCTTTCTTT.

V gene TRBV19 combines with J gene TRBJ1-3, with D hard to call. The CDR3 runs 11 residues. CDR1 is LNHDA and CDR2 is SQIVND in the germline V gene (reference sequence). Trimming took off 10 bases at V and 3 bases at J, with 7 bases between the two ends. The CDR3 DNA reads TGTGCCACCTCAATTGGAAACACCATATATTTT. It translates to CATSIGNTIYF.

In the case of this clonotype: With a much larger clone just one base away, this may be a read error. The chain links TRBV7-2 to TRBJ1-6, with D tentatively TRBD1 (6 bases). Germline CDR1 is SGHTA and CDR2 is FQGNSA. The CDR3 loop spans 15 amino acids. CDR3 sequence reads: CASRLEGGSYSPLHF. For the CDR3, the DNA is TGTGCCAGCAGATTAGAAGGGGGTTCATATTCACCCCTCCACTTT.

V gene TRBV12-3 or TRBV12-4 combines with J gene TRBJ2-5; D ambiguous. V gave up 6 bases and J gave up 7 bases, with 15 bases separating them. This CDR3 has 13 residues. The CDR3 nucleotides are TGTGCCAGCAGGCGACGCTCGACGGGGACCCAGTACTTC. Amino acid sequence: CASRRRSTGTQYF.

This sequence joins TRBV29-1 and TRBJ2-5; possibly TRBD1 for D (6 bases). Trimming shortened V by 3 bases and J by 5 bases, and 7 bases separated the two germline ends. Germline V CDR1 and CDR2: SQVTM, ANQGSEA. The CDR3 loop spans 11 amino acids. The CDR3 DNA sequence: TGCAGCGTTGATCAGGGGGAGACCCAGTACTTC. Residues: CSVDQGETQYF.

This clonotype was recorded a few times. This sequence joins TRBV10-3 and TRBJ2-1; D is undetermined. Trimming removed 7 bases from V and 2 bases from J, with 12 bases in between. CDR1 and CDR2 from the germline V gene are ENHRY and SYGVKD. The CDR3 has 14 amino acids. CDR3 nucleotides: TGTGCCATCATTTCTGACACGACCTACAATGAGCAGTTCTTC. It encodes CAIISDTTYNEQFF.

Comments on this clonotype: A much larger clone differs by one base, so this may be a read error. The rearrangement links TRBV7-8 to TRBJ1-2; possibly TRBD1 for D (5 bases). The CDR3 is 17 amino acids. Germline values: CDR1 SGHVS, CDR2 FQNEAQ. CDR3 coding DNA: TGTGACAGCAGCGCCGGGGACGGACAACGGGGGAACTATGGCTACACCTTC. Translating it yields CDSSAGDGQRGNYGYTF.

This clonotype was detected a few times. V usage is TRBV28 and J usage is TRBJ1-1; D is possibly TRBD1 (6 bases). V was cut by 11 bases and J by 1 base, with 11 bases left in between. The CDR3 is 12 residues long. The germline gives CDR1 MDHEN, CDR2 SYDVKM. In DNA form, the CDR3 reads TGTGCCGGACAGACAGGGAACACTGAAGCTTTCTTT. This gives the protein CAGQTGNTEAFF.

This clonotype has just a few counts. The chain couples TRBV27 to TRBJ2-3; 9 bases agree with TRBD2. The germline CDR1 and CDR2 sequences are MNHEY and SMNVEV (reference sequence). V lost 6 bases and J lost 5; bases outside the gene matches: 12. The CDR3 runs to 16 residues. In nucleotides, the CDR3 is TGTGCCAGCAGCCTATCCCAGCGGGGGGATGGAGATACGCAGTATTTT. Encoded protein: CASSLSQRGDGDTQYF.

This clonotype appeared a single time. The chain employs TRBV5-6 and TRBJ2-5, with 11 bases aligning to TRBD1. The length of the CDR3 is 15 residues. Losses at the gene ends were 5 bases for V and 2 bases for J; bases not matched to a gene: 5. Germline CDR1 is SGHDT and CDR2 is YYEEEE. The CDR3 DNA follows: TGTGCCAGCAGTTGGACAGGGGGCCATCAAGAGACCCAGTACTTC. Residues: CASSWTGGHQETQYF.

This clonotype was picked up many times. V usage is TRBV7-2 and J usage is TRBJ2-7; 7 bases map to TRBD1. V shed 5 bases and J 2 bases; nucleotides not matched to a gene: 9. This CDR3 spans 15 amino acids. CDR1 and CDR2 from the germline V gene are SGHTA and FQGNSA. DNA for the CDR3: TGTGCCAGCAGCGAGGCAAGGACAGGCACCTACGAGCAGTACTTC. This translates into CASSEARTGTYEQYF.

In the case of this clonotype: A read error may explain this, as a much larger clone is one base away. Lacking the conserved final phenylalanine or tryptophan, this CDR3 likely reflects a read error. The V and J genes are TRBV7-2 and TRBJ1-1; 9 nucleotides line up with TRBD1. This CDR3 region has 16 residues. Per the germline V gene, CDR1 is SGHTA and CDR2 is FQGNSA. V shed 5 bases, J shed 5 bases, and the junction held 12 bases outside the gene matches. For the CDR3, the DNA is TGTGCCAGCAGCCCCCGCACCGGGACAGGGCGGACTGAAGCTTTCTCT. Translating gives CASSPRTGTGRTEAFS.

This clonotype was observed a handful of times. The chain has TRBV2 and TRBJ1-2; D possibly corresponds to TRBD1 (5 bases). The CDR3 has 13 amino acids. In germline, CDR1 is SNHLY, CDR2 FYNNEI. Trimming removed 4 bases from V and 2 bases from J, with 8 bases in between. The DNA of the CDR3 is TGTGCCAGCAGTGTGCAGGGAAACTATGGCTACACCTTC. It is translated as CASSVQGNYGYTF.

This clonotype appeared many times. The V call is TRBV7-2, the J call TRBJ1-6; D is ambiguous. CDR1 is SGHTA and CDR2 is FQGNSA in the germline V gene. Trimming shortened V by 0 bases and J by 12 bases, and 6 bases separated the two germline ends. The CDR3 runs 12 residues. The CDR3 loop is CASSLALGPLHF. CDR3 bases: TGTGCCAGCAGCTTAGCCTTGGGACCCCTCCACTTT.

This clonotype was picked up many times. This rearrangement joins TRBV4-1 to TRBJ2-1, with 11 positions matching TRBD1. CDR1 MGHRA and CDR2 YSYEKL come from the germline V gene. With 2 bases clipped from V and 5 bases from J, the junction kept 2 bases outside the gene matches. CDR3 length equals 15 residues. The CDR3 reads CASSQKGQGDNEQFF. The CDR3 DNA reads TGCGCCAGCAGCCAAAAGGGACAGGGGGACAATGAGCAGTTCTTC.

This clonotype was counted a few times. The J gene is TRBJ2-5, the V gene TRBV29-1, with a tentative D call TRBD1 (5 bases). V was trimmed by 6 bases and J by 3 bases, leaving 5 bases between them. CDR1 and CDR2 (germline): SQVTM, ANQGSEA. This CDR3 is 10 amino acids long. This CDR3 reads CSVREETQYF. Here the CDR3 DNA reads TGCAGCGTCAGGGAAGAGACCCAGTACTTC.

The genes are TRBV5-1 and TRBJ1-1; no firm D call. In germline, CDR1 is SGHRS, CDR2 YFSETQ. The CDR3 is made up of 14 amino acids. Trimming took off 1 base at V and 0 bases at J, with 7 bases between the two ends. The CDR3 is CASSLSIMNTEAFF. The CDR3 DNA follows: TGCGCCAGCAGCTTGTCCATCATGAACACTGAAGCTTTCTTT. The full variable domain, completed using reference TRBV5-1 and TRBJ1-1, is KAGVTQTPRYLIKTRGQQVTLSCSPISGHRSVSWYQQTPGQGLQFLFEYFSETQRNKGNFPGRFSGRQFSNSRSEMNVSTLELGDSALYLCASSLSIMNTEAFFGQGTRLTVV.

Only one count was recorded for this clonotype. The junction does not match germline at one end; this may be a read error. The rearrangement joins TRBV15 to TRBJ1-2; D unresolved. The CDR3 loop spans 13 amino acids. Per the germline V gene, CDR1 is LNHNV and CDR2 is YYDKDF (reference sequence). DNA for the CDR3: TGTGCCACCAGCAGGGGTGGGTCCTATCGCTACACCTTC. This gives the protein CATSRGGSYRYTF.

The rearrangement links TRBV11-1 to TRBJ2-3; D is undetermined. The V end was cut by 4 bases, the J end by 5 bases, with 4 bases between. CDR1 and CDR2 (germline): SGHAT, FQDESV (reference sequence). The length of the CDR3 is 11 residues. This chain's CDR3 is CASSSIDTQYF. In DNA form, the CDR3 reads TGTGCCAGCAGCTCCATAGATACGCAGTATTTT.

In this sample, this clonotype turned up many times. The rearrangement joins TRBV7-2 to TRBJ2-5, with a weak D call TRBD1 (6 bases). Trimming pared 5 bases from V and 5 bases from J, leaving 15 bases between. This CDR3 is built from 14 residues. In germline, CDR1 is SGHTA, CDR2 FQGNSA. The CDR3 region is CASSRPGQRETQYF. CDR3 nucleotide sequence: TGTGCCAGCAGCCGTCCGGGACAACGGGAGACCCAGTACTTC.

The chain uses TRBV7-9 and TRBJ1-1; the match to TRBD1 covers 9 bases. Per the germline V gene, CDR1 is SEHNR and CDR2 is FQNEAQ (reference sequence). The V gene end was trimmed by 5 bases and the J gene end by 5 bases; junction bases not matched to a gene: 9. CDR3 size: 15 residues. The CDR3 loop reads CASSQSRDRETEAFF. The CDR3 DNA reads TGTGCCAGCAGCCAGTCCCGGGACAGGGAAACTGAAGCTTTCTTT.